A single sample gave rise to the 5 T cell receptor beta chains below, sequenced in a study of T cell repertoires in cytomegalovirus infection. These TCRs' antigens remain unknown. TCRdb reanalysed the reads using MiXCR and keeps one entry per CDR3 protein. The sample contains about 500,000 distinct CDR3 sequences, 30% to 40% of which appear only once. Here the sequenced sample was cultured PBMCs, taken from culture after CMV antigen stimulation. The source is a human donor in good health (CMV status not recorded). Some clones in this sample may be carry-over from other donors' samples.

This clonotype has a handful of counts. The chain links TRBV4-2 to TRBJ2-1; 10 nucleotides align to TRBD2. The CDR3 consists of 15 residues. Germline assignment: CDR1 LGHNA and CDR2 YNFKEQ. V trimming: 3 bases; J trimming: 3 bases; junction bases outside the gene matches: 2. The CDR3 loop is CASSHGLADYNEQFF. The CDR3 DNA sequence: TGTGCCAGCAGCCATGGACTAGCGGACTACAATGAGCAGTTCTTC.

This clonotype was observed a handful of times. The chain is built from TRBV10-3 and TRBJ2-6, with D perhaps matching TRBD2 (5 bases). The CDR3 extends over 12 amino acids. Deletions cut 11 bases from V and 4 bases from J, with 9 bases between. Germline lookup yields CDR1 ENHRY and CDR2 SYGVKD. The CDR3 spells CAVTGGANVLTF. The CDR3 bases are TGTGCCGTCACGGGGGGGGCCAACGTCCTGACTTTC.

This clonotype came up many times. The chain links TRBV7-6 to TRBJ2-7; TRBD1 aligns across 8 bases. Germline CDR1 is SGHVS and CDR2 is FNYEAQ. The V segment lost 1 base and the J segment 5 bases; nucleotides outside the gene matches: 7. The CDR3 length is 15 residues. CDR3 nucleotides: TGTGCCAGCAGCTTAGATCGGACAGGGAGTAACGAGCAGTACTTC. It codes for CASSLDRTGSNEQYF.

This clonotype was observed a few times. V usage is TRBV7-9 and J usage is TRBJ2-2; the D gene is possibly TRBD2 (5 bases). This CDR3 is 12 amino acids long. V shed 5 bases and J shed 6 bases, with 7 bases lying between them. Germline CDR1 and CDR2: SEHNR and FQNEAQ (reference sequence). The CDR3 protein is CASSVGAGELFF. The CDR3 bases are TGTGCCAGCAGCGTCGGGGCCGGGGAGCTGTTTTTT.

The chain has TRBV28 and TRBJ1-2, with 8 bases identical to TRBD1. CDR1 MDHEN and CDR2 SYDVKM come from the germline V gene. V was pared by 6 bases and J by 1 base, with 19 bases of the junction left unmatched. This CDR3 has 19 residues. The CDR3 spells CASSHRGRTGKRNNYGYTF. CDR3 in DNA: TGTGCCAGCAGCCACAGAGGGCGGACAGGGAAGAGAAATAACTATGGCTACACCTTC.